These T cell receptor beta chains were read from a single sample in a study of blood T cell repertoires in COVID-19. Clones were sequenced by immunoSEQ multiplex PCR, and TCRdb holds only the in-frame ones, with some missing. The profile covers some 67,000 clones, with around 87% appearing a single time and 1% to 1.5% taken by the ten largest. Sequencing was performed on peripheral blood. The receptor set was obtained from a woman in her fifties or sixties with acute or convalescent COVID-19. CDR3s include the opening cysteine and the closing phenylalanine or tryptophan. A D gene is named only where the DNA matches it firmly. Clone size is shown for a subset of rows, as once, few, many or a class of expanded clone.

j_call	v_call	d_call	cdr3_length	clone_size	cdr3_nt	cdr3_aa
TRBJ2-1	TRBV11-3	TRBD1	16	.	TGTGCCAGCAGCCTCCAGGGACAGGGGATTGGGAATGAGCAGTTCTTC	CASSLQGQGIGNEQFF
TRBJ2-1	TRBV5-4	.	16	.	TGTGCCAGCAGCTTGGAGTTACAGGGTATTGGAAATGAGCAGTTCTTC	CASSLELQGIGNEQFF
TRBJ2-4	TRBV30	.	12	.	TGTGCCTGGAATGGGGGGAAAAACATTCAGTACTTC	CAWNGGKNIQYF
TRBJ2-2	TRBV13	.	16	.	TGTGCCAGCAGCCCGACACTAGGGCCGAACACCGGGGAGCTGTTTTTT	CASSPTLGPNTGELFF
TRBJ2-5	TRBV6-1	.	17	.	TGTGCCAGCAGTGAAGCGGGAGCCCCGGGTCCACAAGAGACCCAGTACTTC	CASSEAGAPGPQETQYF
TRBJ2-1	TRBV28	.	15	.	TGTGCCAGCAGTGACGCCGACAGCTTGCACAATGAGCAGTTCTTC	CASSDADSLHNEQFF
TRBJ2-3	TRBV11-2	TRBD1	15	.	TGTGCCAGCAGCGTAGGCCTGACAGGGGCCGATACGCAGTATTTT	CASSVGLTGADTQYF
TRBJ1-1	TRBV9	.	14	.	TGTGCCAGCAGCGTAGGAGTCAGCGGCACTGAAGCTTTCTTT	CASSVGVSGTEAFF
TRBJ1-3	TRBV19	TRBD1	15	.	TGTGCCAGTAACAGAAACGGGGACAGGGGAAACACCATATATTTT	CASNRNGDRGNTIYF
TRBJ1-4	TRBV6-5	TRBD1	13	.	TGTGCCAGCAGGAAGACAGGGGGTGAAAAACTGTTTTTT	CASRKTGGEKLFF
TRBJ2-4	TRBV13	.	18	.	TGTGCCAGCAGCTTGCGACAAATAGAACCCTTAGCCAAAAACATTCAGTACTTC	CASSLRQIEPLAKNIQYF
TRBJ1-2	TRBV5-1	TRBD1	14	.	TGCGCCAGCAGCTTCCCCGGGACAGGGGATGGCTACACCTTC	CASSFPGTGDGYTF
TRBJ1-4	TRBV14	TRBD1	16	.	TGTGCCAGCAGCCTTCGACAGGGGGCGACTAATGAAAAACTGTTTTTT	CASSLRQGATNEKLFF
TRBJ1-2	TRBV5-1	.	13	once	TGCGCCAGCAGCGTCAGCCCTCCGGAGGGCTACACCTTC	CASSVSPPEGYTF
TRBJ1-4	TRBV3-1/TRBV3-2	.	15	.	TGTGCCAGCAGCCAAGCGGGTTTGGAGGATGAAAAACTGTTTTTT	CASSQAGLEDEKLFF
TRBJ1-1	TRBV6-5	TRBD1	13	.	TGTGCCAGCAGTCTCACAGGGGGCACTGAAGCTTTCTTT	CASSLTGGTEAFF
TRBJ1-1	TRBV3-1/TRBV3-2	.	18	.	TGTGCCAGCAGCCAAGATCCGTGGAGGGGCGCTGGGGGCACTGAAGCTTTCTTT	CASSQDPWRGAGGTEAFF
TRBJ2-1	TRBV4-2	TRBD2	14	once	TGTGCCAGCAGCCAAGCGGGAGGGCCGAATGAGCAGTTCTTC	CASSQAGGPNEQFF
TRBJ2-1	TRBV7-9	.	13	once	TGTGCCAGCAGCTTAAGTTCGGACAATGAGCAGTTCTTC	CASSLSSDNEQFF
TRBJ1-6	TRBV6-5	TRBD1	14	.	TGTGCCAGCAGTCTCGGACAGGGGAATTCACCCCTCCACTTT	CASSLGQGNSPLHF
TRBJ2-3	TRBV27	TRBD2	16	.	TGTGCCAGCAGTCCTTCCCCTAGCGGGACACAGATAACGCAGTATTTT	CASSPSPSGTQITQYF
TRBJ1-5	TRBV6-1	TRBD1	19	.	TGTGCCAGCAGTGAAGTAGAGGACAGGGGAACATTTGGCAATCAGCCCCAGCATTTT	CASSEVEDRGTFGNQPQHF
TRBJ2-5	TRBV7-3	TRBD1	13	.	TGTGCCAGCAGCCCGACAGGGGGTGAGACCCAGTACTTC	CASSPTGGETQYF
TRBJ2-5	TRBV3-1/TRBV3-2	TRBD2	15	.	TGTGCCAGCGGGCGGACTAGAGCTAACCAAGAGACCCAGTACTTC	CASGRTRANQETQYF
TRBJ2-3	TRBV5-4	TRBD2	15	.	TGTGCCAGCAGCTCGGGACTAGCGGGAACGGGTACGCAGTATTTT	CASSSGLAGTGTQYF
TRBJ2-1	TRBV7-2	TRBD2	18	.	TGTGCCAGCAGCTTAGGTCCTGGGACTAGCGGGTTGGGCAATGAGCAGTTCTTC	CASSLGPGTSGLGNEQFF
TRBJ1-2	TRBV7-9	.	15	.	TGTGCCAGCAGCTCCCCCACCGACAGGCTCTATGGCTACACCTTC	CASSSPTDRLYGYTF
TRBJ2-2	TRBV18	.	13	.	TGTGCCAGCTCACCGGTAGTATCCGGGGAGCTGTTTTTT	CASSPVVSGELFF
TRBJ1-2	TRBV3-1/TRBV3-2	TRBD1	14	.	TGTGCCAGCAGCCTGACAGGGCTGTCGGGTGGCTACACCTTC	CASSLTGLSGGYTF
TRBJ1-4	TRBV14	TRBD1	15	.	TGTGCCAGCAGCCAGAAGGGACAGGGTATTGAAAAACTGTTTTTT	CASSQKGQGIEKLFF
TRBJ2-3	TRBV5-1	.	14	.	TGCGCCAGCAGCTTGGACAGGGGCACAGATACGCAGTATTTT	CASSLDRGTDTQYF
TRBJ1-4	TRBV6-5	TRBD1	16	.	TGTGCCAGCAGTTACACAACAGGGGGCGCGGGTGAAAAACTGTTTTTT	CASSYTTGGAGEKLFF
TRBJ2-2	TRBV7-6	TRBD2	19	once	TGTGCCAGCAGCTTAGCTCCGTATCAAACAAAAGCGGGAACCGGGGAGCTGTTTTTT	CASSLAPYQTKAGTGELFF
TRBJ1-1	TRBV2	.	13	once	TGTGCCAGCAGTGCGGACAGAAACACTGAAGCTTTCTTT	CASSADRNTEAFF
TRBJ2-6	TRBV5-1	.	13	.	TGCGCCAGCAGCCCAGCTGGGGCCAACGTCCTGACTTTC	CASSPAGANVLTF
TRBJ2-5	TRBV11-1	TRBD1	14	.	TGTGCCAGCAGCTTAAGTTACAGGGGTGAGACCCAGTACTTC	CASSLSYRGETQYF
TRBJ1-3	TRBV4-2	.	16	once	TGTGCCAGCAGCCAGCAGAACAGGAACTCTGGAAACACCATATATTTT	CASSQQNRNSGNTIYF
TRBJ2-2	TRBV5-4	.	12	.	TGTGCCAGCAGCTGGGGCTCGAGGGAGCTGTTTTTT	CASSWGSRELFF
TRBJ1-5	TRBV6-2/TRBV6-3	.	17	.	TGTGCCAGCAGTTACTTATCACAGCGGTATAGCAATCAGCCCCAGCATTTT	CASSYLSQRYSNQPQHF
TRBJ1-3	TRBV7-9	.	13	few	TGTGCCAGCAGCTTACAACTCGGAAACACCATATATTTT	CASSLQLGNTIYF
TRBJ1-2	TRBV4-1	TRBD1	16	.	TGCGCCAGCAGCCATGCCGGGACAGGGGACGCCTATGGCTACACCTTC	CASSHAGTGDAYGYTF
TRBJ2-3	TRBV2	TRBD1	15	.	TGTGCCAGCAGTGAGGACAGGGATTGGGGAGATACGCAGTATTTT	CASSEDRDWGDTQYF
TRBJ1-2	TRBV7-2	.	12	.	TGTGCCAGCAGCTTAGGGGCAGGTCGCTACACCTTC	CASSLGAGRYTF